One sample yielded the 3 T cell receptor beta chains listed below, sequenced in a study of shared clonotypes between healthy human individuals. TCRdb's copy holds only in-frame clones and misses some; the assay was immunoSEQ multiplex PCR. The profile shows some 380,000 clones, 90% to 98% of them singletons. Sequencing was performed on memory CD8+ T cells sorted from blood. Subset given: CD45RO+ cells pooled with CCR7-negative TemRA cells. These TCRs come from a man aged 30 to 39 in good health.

For the CDR3, the DNA is TGTGCCAGCAGCTCCTTCCTAGGGGAGTTGGGCAATCAGCCCCAGCATTTT. Translating gives CASSSFLGELGNQPQHF. V is TRBV7-9 and J is TRBJ1-5; a weak D match, TRBD1 (5 bases). Trimming shortened V by 4 bases and J by 2 bases, and 18 bases separated the two germline ends. Germline CDR1 and CDR2: SEHNR and FQNEAQ (reference sequence). This CDR3 is built from 17 residues.

CDR3 DNA: TGTGCCAGCTCACCATACGAGCAGTACTTC. Translation gives CASSPYEQYF. The rearrangement uses TRBV18 and TRBJ2-7; D is undetermined. Germline lookup yields CDR1 KGHSH and CDR2 LQKENI. The V gene lost 2 bases and the J gene lost 4 bases, with 0 bases spanning the gap. CDR3 length: 10 residues.

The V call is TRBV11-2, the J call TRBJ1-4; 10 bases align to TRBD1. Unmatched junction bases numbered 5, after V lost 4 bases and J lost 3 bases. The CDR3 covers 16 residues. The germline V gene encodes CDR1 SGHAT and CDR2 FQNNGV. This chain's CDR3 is CASSWDRGRANEKLFF. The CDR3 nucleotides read TGTGCCAGCAGCTGGGACAGGGGAAGGGCTAATGAAAAACTGTTTTTT.